Listed below are T cell receptor beta chains from one sample, sequenced in a study of regulatory T cells in long-lasting Graves disease. MiXCR, applied by TCRdb to the multiplex PCR reads, yields one record per CDR3 protein. The sample shows some 250,000 distinct CDR3 sequences, 18% of them seen only once. The same sample was also used in a study of T cells in Graves' hyperthyroidism and ophthalmopathy.

Sequenced here: peripheral blood mononuclear cells (PBMCs), sampled at new diagnosis, from a patient treated with antithyroid drugs. The receptors shown here come from a woman aged 25 to 45 with Graves disease. CDR3s leave out the opening cysteine and the closing phenylalanine or tryptophan.

v_gene: TRBV2
j_gene: TRBJ1-2
CDR3aa: ASTAGQGVNYGYT

v_gene: TRBV6-1
j_gene: TRBJ2-3
CDR3aa: ASSELFSGGLTTADTQY

v_gene: TRBV2
j_gene: TRBJ2-3
CDR3aa: ASHRGPLTDTQY

v_gene: TRBV3-1
j_gene: TRBJ2-5
CDR3aa: ASSQDWPSGGHGGETQY

v_gene: TRBV11-2
j_gene: TRBJ2-3
CDR3aa: ASSFSSGATDTQY

v_gene: TRBV20-1
j_gene: TRBJ1-6
CDR3aa: SARMTGSNSPLH

v_gene: TRBV5-1
j_gene: TRBJ1-3
CDR3aa: ASSHGQVAGNTIY

v_gene: TRBV7-9
j_gene: TRBJ1-4
CDR3aa: ASSLVEPTNEKLF

v_gene: TRBV4-1
j_gene: TRBJ1-5
CDR3aa: ASSQHTGGSNQPQH

v_gene: TRBV20-1
j_gene: TRBJ1-4
CDR3aa: SASETGYEKLF

v_gene: TRBV6-1
j_gene: TRBJ2-1
CDR3aa: ASSGYRAAGYNEQF

v_gene: TRBV20-1
j_gene: TRBJ1-2
CDR3aa: SARDGTDENYGYT

v_gene: TRBV7-9
j_gene: TRBJ2-5
CDR3aa: ASSLVGSGGRETQY

v_gene: TRBV27
j_gene: TRBJ1-1
CDR3aa: ASSRRFEPSGYTEAF

v_gene: TRBV20-1
j_gene: TRBJ1-2
CDR3aa: SALPFPEVQGAGYT

v_gene: TRBV24-1
j_gene: TRBJ2-3
CDR3aa: ATSDFSEGTDTQY

v_gene: TRBV5-5
j_gene: TRBJ2-3
CDR3aa: ASSDGPSTDTQY

v_gene: TRBV7-9
j_gene: TRBJ2-3
CDR3aa: ASSLARTSGPTDTQY

v_gene: TRBV28
j_gene: TRBJ2-7
CDR3aa: ASRTGAYEQY

v_gene: TRBV6-1
j_gene: TRBJ1-3
CDR3aa: ASMLQISGNTIY

v_gene: TRBV4-1
j_gene: TRBJ2-3
CDR3aa: ASSQAPGGGGTDTQY

v_gene: TRBV24-1
j_gene: TRBJ2-5
CDR3aa: ATSDSAGGARETQY

v_gene: TRBV15
j_gene: TRBJ2-3
CDR3aa: ATSRDRITDTQY

v_gene: TRBV19
j_gene: TRBJ1-4
CDR3aa: ASSMRWNEKLF

v_gene: TRBV5-1
j_gene: TRBJ2-7
CDR3aa: ASSLAGTRGTYEQY

v_gene: TRBV12-3/TRBV12-4
j_gene: TRBJ2-7
CDR3aa: ASGRGYEQY

v_gene: TRBV5-8
j_gene: TRBJ2-5
CDR3aa: ASSLAGTGGLETQY

v_gene: TRBV11-2
j_gene: TRBJ2-3
CDR3aa: ASSFGGVTQY

v_gene: TRBV20-1
j_gene: TRBJ1-6
CDR3aa: SARTGGDSPLH

v_gene: TRBV6-1
j_gene: TRBJ2-7
CDR3aa: ASRTSGGLVYEQY

v_gene: TRBV19
j_gene: TRBJ2-3
CDR3aa: ASEGGPDTQY

v_gene: TRBV19
j_gene: TRBJ2-2
CDR3aa: ASTGRNTGELF

v_gene: TRBV7-9
j_gene: TRBJ2-3
CDR3aa: ASSLLLAGGTDTQY

v_gene: TRBV12-3/TRBV12-4
j_gene: TRBJ1-2
CDR3aa: ASTQTEYGYT

v_gene: TRBV7-2
j_gene: TRBJ2-1
CDR3aa: ASSKGAGSSYNEQF

v_gene: TRBV10-3
j_gene: TRBJ2-3
CDR3aa: ATLAGGVTDTQY

v_gene: TRBV12-3/TRBV12-4
j_gene: TRBJ1-2
CDR3aa: ASSSGTGLDGYT

v_gene: TRBV7-8
j_gene: TRBJ1-1
CDR3aa: ASSLWPGPLNTEAF

v_gene: TRBV7-2
j_gene: TRBJ2-7
CDR3aa: ASSSPGRASYEQY

v_gene: TRBV6-1
j_gene: TRBJ2-3
CDR3aa: ASCHGGAGLTDTQY

v_gene: TRBV11-2
j_gene: TRBJ2-3
CDR3aa: ASSLAGGRLDTQY

v_gene: TRBV7-9
j_gene: TRBJ2-7
CDR3aa: ASSLMAGGSYEQY

v_gene: TRBV25-1
j_gene: TRBJ1-5
CDR3aa: ASSADRGSGNQPQH

v_gene: TRBV6-1
j_gene: TRBJ1-2
CDR3aa: ASSDPYRTRYGYT

v_gene: TRBV2
j_gene: TRBJ2-5
CDR3aa: ASSLTAGEGQETQY

v_gene: TRBV19
j_gene: TRBJ2-3
CDR3aa: ASSFRGRSADTQY

v_gene: TRBV12-3/TRBV12-4
j_gene: TRBJ2-1
CDR3aa: ASRRASSSYNEQF

v_gene: TRBV5-1
j_gene: TRBJ2-7
CDR3aa: ASSFTGTGLSYEQY

v_gene: TRBV20-1
j_gene: TRBJ2-2
CDR3aa: SAKSGMYTGELF

v_gene: TRBV7-2
j_gene: TRBJ1-2
CDR3aa: ASSLDEHYGYT